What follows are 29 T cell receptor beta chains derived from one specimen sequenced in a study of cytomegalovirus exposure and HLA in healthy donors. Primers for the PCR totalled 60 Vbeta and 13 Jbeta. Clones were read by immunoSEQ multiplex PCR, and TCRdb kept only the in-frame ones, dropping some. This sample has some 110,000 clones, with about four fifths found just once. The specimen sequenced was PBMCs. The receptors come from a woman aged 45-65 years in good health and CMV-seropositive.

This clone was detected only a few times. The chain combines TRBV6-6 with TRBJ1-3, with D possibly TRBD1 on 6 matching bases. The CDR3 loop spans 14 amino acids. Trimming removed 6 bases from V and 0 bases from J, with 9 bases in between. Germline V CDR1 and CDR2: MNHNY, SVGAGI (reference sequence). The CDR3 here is CASSGTSSGNTIYF. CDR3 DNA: TGTGCCAGCAGCGGGACAAGCTCTGGAAACACCATATATTTT.

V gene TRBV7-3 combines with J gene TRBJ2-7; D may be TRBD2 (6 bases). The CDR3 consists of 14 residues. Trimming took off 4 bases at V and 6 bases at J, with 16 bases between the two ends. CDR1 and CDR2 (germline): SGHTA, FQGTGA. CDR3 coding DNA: TGTGCCAGCAGCTCATCCTCGGGGGTAGGCGAGCAGTACTTC. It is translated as CASSSSSGVGEQYF.

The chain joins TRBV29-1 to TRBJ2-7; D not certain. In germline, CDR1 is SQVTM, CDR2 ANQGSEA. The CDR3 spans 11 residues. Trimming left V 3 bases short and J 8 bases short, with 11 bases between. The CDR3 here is CSVETAAQQYF. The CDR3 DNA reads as TGCAGCGTTGAGACGGCAGCGCAGCAGTACTTC.

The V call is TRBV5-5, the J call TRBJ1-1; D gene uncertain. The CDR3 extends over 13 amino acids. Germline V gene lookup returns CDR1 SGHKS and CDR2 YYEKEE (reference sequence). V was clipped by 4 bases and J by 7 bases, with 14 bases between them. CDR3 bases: TGTGCCAGCAGCCCATTTGGAGAGTTTGAAGCTTTCTTT. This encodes CASSPFGEFEAFF. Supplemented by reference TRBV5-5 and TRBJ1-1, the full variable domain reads DAGVTQSPTHLIKTRGQQVTLRCSPISGHKSVSWYQQVLGQGPQFIFQYYEKEERGRGNFPDRFSARQFPNYSSELNVNALLLGDSALYLCASSPFGEFEAFFGQGTRLTVV.

The chain's CDR3 is CASSSTGGFTGELFF. The CDR3, as DNA: TGTGCCAGCAGCTCTACAGGGGGTTTCACCGGGGAGCTGTTTTTT. The chain carries TRBV7-9 and TRBJ2-2; TRBD1 agrees at 8 bases. The germline V gene encodes CDR1 SEHNR and CDR2 FQNEAQ (reference sequence). J was trimmed by 4 bases and V by 4 bases; bases with no gene match: 5. This CDR3 region has 15 residues.

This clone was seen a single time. The CDR3 DNA reads TGTGCCATCAGTGATCCTCAGGGGCTCTCCTACGAGCAGTACTTC. Translated, it gives CAISDPQGLSYEQYF. The V gene is TRBV10-3, the J gene TRBJ2-5; TRBD1 is a possible D gene (6 bases). The last part of the DNA fits TRBJ2-7 better; the J call may be wrong. This CDR3 has 15 amino acids. Germline V gene lookup returns CDR1 ENHRY and CDR2 SYGVKD.

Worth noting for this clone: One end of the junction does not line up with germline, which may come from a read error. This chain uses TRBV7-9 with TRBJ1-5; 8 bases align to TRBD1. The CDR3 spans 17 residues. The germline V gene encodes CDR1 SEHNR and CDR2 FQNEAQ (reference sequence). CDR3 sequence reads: CSSSLDRGGFDNQPQHF. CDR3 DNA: TGTTCCAGCAGCCTAGACAGGGGAGGATTTGACAATCAGCCCCAGCATTTT.

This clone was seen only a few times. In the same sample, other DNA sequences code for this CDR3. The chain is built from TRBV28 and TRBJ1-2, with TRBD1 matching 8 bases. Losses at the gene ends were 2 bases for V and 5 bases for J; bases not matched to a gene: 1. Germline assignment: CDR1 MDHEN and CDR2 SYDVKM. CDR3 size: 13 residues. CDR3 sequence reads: CASSLTGGYGYTF. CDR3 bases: TGTGCCAGCAGTTTAACAGGGGGATATGGCTACACCTTC.

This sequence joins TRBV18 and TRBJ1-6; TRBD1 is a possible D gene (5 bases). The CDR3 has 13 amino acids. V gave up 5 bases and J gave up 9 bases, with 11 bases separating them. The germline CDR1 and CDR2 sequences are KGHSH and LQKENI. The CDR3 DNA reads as TGTGCCAGCTCAGAGCCGGGGGGTTCACCCCTCCACTTT. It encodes CASSEPGGSPLHF.

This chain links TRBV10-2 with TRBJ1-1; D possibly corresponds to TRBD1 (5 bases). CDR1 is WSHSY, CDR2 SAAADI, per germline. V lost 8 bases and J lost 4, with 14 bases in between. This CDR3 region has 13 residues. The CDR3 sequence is CASGALGGTEAFF. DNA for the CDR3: TGCGCCAGCGGGGCACTGGGGGGCACTGAAGCTTTCTTT.

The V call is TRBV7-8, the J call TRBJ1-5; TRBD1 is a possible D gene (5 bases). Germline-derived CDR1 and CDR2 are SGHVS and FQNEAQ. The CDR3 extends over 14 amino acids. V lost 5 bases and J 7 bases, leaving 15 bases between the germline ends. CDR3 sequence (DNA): TGTGCCAGCAGCCCGAAAGGGGTCGGACAGCCCCAGCATTTT. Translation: CASSPKGVGQPQHF. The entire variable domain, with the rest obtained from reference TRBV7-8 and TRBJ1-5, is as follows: GAGVSQSPRYKVAKRGQDVALRCDPISGHVSLFWYQQALGQGPEFLTYFQNEAQLDKSGLPSDRFFAERPEGSVSTLKIQRTQQEDSAVYLCASSPKGVGQPQHFGDGTRLSIL.

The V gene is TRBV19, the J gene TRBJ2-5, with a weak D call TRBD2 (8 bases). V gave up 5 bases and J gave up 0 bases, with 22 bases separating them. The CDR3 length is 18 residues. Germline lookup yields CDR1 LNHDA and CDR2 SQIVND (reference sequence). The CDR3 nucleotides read TGTGCCAGTAGTGTACCGACAGGGTACGGGGGGGACCAAGAGACCCAGTACTTC. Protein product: CASSVPTGYGGDQETQYF.

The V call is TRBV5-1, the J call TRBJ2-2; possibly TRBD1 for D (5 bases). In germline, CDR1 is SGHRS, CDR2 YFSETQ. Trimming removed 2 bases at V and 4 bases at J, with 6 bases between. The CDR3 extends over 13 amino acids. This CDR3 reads CASSFQGTGELFF. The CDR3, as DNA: TGCGCCAGCAGCTTTCAGGGCACCGGGGAGCTGTTTTTT.

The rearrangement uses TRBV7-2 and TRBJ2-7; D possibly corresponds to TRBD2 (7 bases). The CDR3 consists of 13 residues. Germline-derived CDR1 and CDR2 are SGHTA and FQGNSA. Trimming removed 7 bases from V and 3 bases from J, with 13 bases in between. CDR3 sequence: CASKSGGIYEQYF. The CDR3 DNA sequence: TGTGCCAGCAAATCGGGGGGCATCTACGAGCAGTACTTC.

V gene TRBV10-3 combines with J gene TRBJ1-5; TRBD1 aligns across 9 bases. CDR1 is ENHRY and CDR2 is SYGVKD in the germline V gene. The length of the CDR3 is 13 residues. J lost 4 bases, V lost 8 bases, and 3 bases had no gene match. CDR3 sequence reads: CAIGQGRNQPQHF. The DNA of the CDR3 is TGTGCCATCGGACAGGGGAGAAATCAGCCCCAGCATTTT.

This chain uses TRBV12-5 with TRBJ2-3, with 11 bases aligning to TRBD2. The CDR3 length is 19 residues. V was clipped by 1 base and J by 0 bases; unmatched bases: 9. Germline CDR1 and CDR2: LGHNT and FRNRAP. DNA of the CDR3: TGTGCTAGTGGTTTGGGCATAGCGGGGGGGTCCTCTAGCACAGATACGCAGTATTTT. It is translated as CASGLGIAGGSSSTDTQYF.

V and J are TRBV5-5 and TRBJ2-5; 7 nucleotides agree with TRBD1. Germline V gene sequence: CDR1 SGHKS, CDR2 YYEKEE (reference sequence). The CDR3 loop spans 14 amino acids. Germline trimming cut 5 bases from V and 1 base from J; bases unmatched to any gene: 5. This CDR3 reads CASRRDRPQETQYF. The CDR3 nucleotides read TGTGCCAGCAGAAGGGACAGACCCCAAGAGACCCAGTACTTC.

The CDR3 is CAITLGTGAGYTF. DNA of the CDR3: TGTGCCATCACATTAGGGACAGGGGCTGGCTACACCTTC. This chain connects TRBV10-3 to TRBJ1-2; 10 bases match TRBD1. The CDR3 sequence is 13 residues long. With 7 bases clipped from V and 7 bases from J, the junction kept 6 bases outside the gene matches. Germline loops: CDR1 ENHRY, CDR2 SYGVKD.

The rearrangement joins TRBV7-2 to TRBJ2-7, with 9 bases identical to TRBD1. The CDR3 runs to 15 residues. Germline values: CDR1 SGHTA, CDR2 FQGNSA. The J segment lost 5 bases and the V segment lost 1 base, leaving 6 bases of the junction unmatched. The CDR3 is CASSLVWDRAHEQYF. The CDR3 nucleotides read TGTGCCAGCAGCTTAGTTTGGGACAGGGCCCACGAGCAGTACTTC.

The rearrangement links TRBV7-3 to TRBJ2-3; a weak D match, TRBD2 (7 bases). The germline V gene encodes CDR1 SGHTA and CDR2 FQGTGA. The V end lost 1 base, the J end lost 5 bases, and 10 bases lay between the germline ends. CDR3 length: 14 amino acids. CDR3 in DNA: TGTGCCAGCAGCTTAAACGGGGGGCGAGATACGCAGTATTTT. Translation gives CASSLNGGRDTQYF.

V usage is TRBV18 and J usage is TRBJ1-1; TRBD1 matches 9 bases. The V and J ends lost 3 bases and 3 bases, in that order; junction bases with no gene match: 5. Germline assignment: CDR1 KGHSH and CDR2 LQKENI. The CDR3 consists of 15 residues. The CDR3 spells CASSPRTGVDTEAFF. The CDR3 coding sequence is TGTGCCAGCTCACCTCGGACAGGGGTAGACACTGAAGCTTTCTTT.

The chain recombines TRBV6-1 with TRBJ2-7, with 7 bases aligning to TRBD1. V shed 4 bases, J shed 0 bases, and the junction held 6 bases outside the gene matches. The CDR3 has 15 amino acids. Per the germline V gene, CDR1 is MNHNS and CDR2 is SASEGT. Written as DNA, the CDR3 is TGTGCCAGCAGTGGGGGACAGTCGAGCTCCTACGAGCAGTACTTC. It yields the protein CASSGGQSSSYEQYF.

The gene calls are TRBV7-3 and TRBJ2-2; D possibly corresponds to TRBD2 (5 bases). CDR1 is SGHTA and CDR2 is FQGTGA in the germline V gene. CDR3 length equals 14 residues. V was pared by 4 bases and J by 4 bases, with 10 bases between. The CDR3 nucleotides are TGTGCCAGCAGCTCGGACGGACTCACCGGGGAGCTGTTTTTT. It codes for CASSSDGLTGELFF. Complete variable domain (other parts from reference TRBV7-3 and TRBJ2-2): GAGVSQTPSNKVTEKGKYVELRCDPISGHTALYWYRQSLGQGPEFLIYFQGTGAADDSGLPNDRFFAVRPEGSVSTLKIQRTERGDSAVYLCASSSDGLTGELFFGEGSRLTVL.

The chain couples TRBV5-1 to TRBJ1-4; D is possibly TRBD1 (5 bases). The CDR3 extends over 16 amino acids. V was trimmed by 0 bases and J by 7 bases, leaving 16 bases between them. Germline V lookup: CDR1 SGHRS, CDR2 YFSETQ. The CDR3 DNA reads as TGCGCCAGCAGCTTGGACTACGGGCAGGGCGGTGAAAAACTGTTTTTT. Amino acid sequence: CASSLDYGQGGEKLFF.

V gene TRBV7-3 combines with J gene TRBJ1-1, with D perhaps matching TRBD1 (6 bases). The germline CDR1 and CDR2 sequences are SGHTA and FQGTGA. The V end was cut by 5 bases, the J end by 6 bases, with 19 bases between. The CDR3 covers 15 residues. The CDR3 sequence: CASSPGPGRQAEAFF. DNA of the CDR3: TGTGCCAGCAGCCCTGGCCCGGGACGACAGGCTGAAGCTTTCTTT.

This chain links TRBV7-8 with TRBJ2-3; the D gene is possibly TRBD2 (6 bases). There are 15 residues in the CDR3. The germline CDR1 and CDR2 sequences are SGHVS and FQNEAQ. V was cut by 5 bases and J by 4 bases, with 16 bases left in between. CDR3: CASSVRLAAADTQYF. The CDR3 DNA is TGTGCCAGCAGCGTTCGATTAGCGGCGGCAGATACGCAGTATTTT.

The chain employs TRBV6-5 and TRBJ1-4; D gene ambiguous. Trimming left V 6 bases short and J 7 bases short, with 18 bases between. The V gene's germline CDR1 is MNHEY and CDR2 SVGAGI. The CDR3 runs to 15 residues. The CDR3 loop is CASSPRGSRSEKLFF. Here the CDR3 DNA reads TGTGCCAGCAGCCCCCGCGGCAGTCGAAGTGAAAAACTGTTTTTT.

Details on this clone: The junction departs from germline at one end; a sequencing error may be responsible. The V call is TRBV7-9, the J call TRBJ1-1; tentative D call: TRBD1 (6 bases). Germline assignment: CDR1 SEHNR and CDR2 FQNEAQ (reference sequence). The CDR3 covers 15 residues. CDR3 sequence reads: CSSSSLTGLGTEAFF. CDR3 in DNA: TGTTCCAGCAGCTCTCTTACAGGGTTGGGCACTGAAGCTTTCTTT.

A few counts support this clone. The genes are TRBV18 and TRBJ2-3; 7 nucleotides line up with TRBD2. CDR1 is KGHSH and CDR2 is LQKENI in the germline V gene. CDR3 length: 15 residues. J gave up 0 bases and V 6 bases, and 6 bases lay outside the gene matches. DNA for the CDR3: TGTGCCAGCTCCGGACTAGGAACTAGCACAGATACGCAGTATTTT. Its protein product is CASSGLGTSTDTQYF.